This T cell receptor (beta chain) was captured in a study of Ad26.COV2.S vaccination and SARS-CoV-2 variants. Repertoires were generated with immunoSEQ multiplex PCR, while TCRdb's copy carries only in-frame clones and drops some. The sample records 300,000 to 400,000 clones, 90% to 95% being singletons. Study-wide points: Breadth and depth estimates from TCRs may understate total T cell responses. Vaccinees reportedly had broad spike-specific CD8+ and CD4+ T cell responses. Placebo recipients showed lower spike-specific TCR breadth than vaccinees. Comparability of non-spike TCR breadth was observed across vaccine and placebo recipients.

This clone has a single count. The antigen is unknown. The CDR3 is 17 amino acids. The rearrangement links TRBV21-1 to TRBJ1-1; TRBD1, as called in the table, went unchecked against the DNA. TRBV21-1 is an annotated pseudogene. Sequencing was performed on peripheral blood, taken after recovery from COVID-19. This receptor was obtained from a human donor who had recovered from COVID-19. The CDR3 loop is CASSSRDNRITNTEAFF. The DNA for the CDR3 is TGTGCCAGCAGCAGCCGGGACAATCGAATCACGAACACTGAAGCTTTCTTT.